These 21 T cell receptor beta chains originate from one sample sequenced in a study of OX40 agonist ivuxolimab in advanced cancers. The method was immunoSEQ multiplex PCR; TCRdb's version includes in-frame clones alone and lacks a portion of them. The sample lists about 82,000 clones, 85% to 90% occurring once. The sequencing here drew on CD4+ or CD8+ T cells sorted from blood, taken in a trial of the OX40 agonist ivuxolimab. The source of these receptors is an adult with an advanced solid tumor such as melanoma, head and neck, liver or kidney cancer.

J is TRBJ1-4 and V is TRBV30; D gene ambiguous. Trimming pared 0 bases from V and 8 bases from J, leaving 10 bases between. Germline V gene sequence: CDR1 GTSNPN, CDR2 SVGIG (reference sequence). This CDR3 spans 13 amino acids. The CDR3 DNA reads TGTGCCTGGAGTGTCCAGGTCGGAGAAAAACTGTTTTTT. Translation: CAWSVQVGEKLFF.

This clone was found once. The chain carries TRBV6-1 and TRBJ1-5; 7 bases align to TRBD1. With 4 bases clipped from V and 3 bases from J, the junction kept 3 bases outside the gene matches. There are 14 residues in the CDR3. Germline V gene lookup returns CDR1 MNHNS and CDR2 SASEGT. The CDR3 loop reads CASSGTGINQPQHF. CDR3 coding DNA: TGTGCCAGCAGTGGGACAGGAATCAATCAGCCCCAGCATTTT.

The chain combines TRBV11-2 with TRBJ2-1; perhaps TRBD1 as D (5 bases). Trimming left V 0 bases short and J 9 bases short, with 9 bases between. Germline CDR1 SGHAT, CDR2 FQNNGV. The CDR3 contains 13 residues. The CDR3 DNA follows: TGTGCCAGCAGCTTAGATCGCCAGGGTGAGCAGTTCTTC. The encoded protein is CASSLDRQGEQFF.

The chain's CDR3 is CASSPLQQGDQPQHF. Written as DNA, the CDR3 is TGTGCCAGCAGTCCTCTCCAACAGGGGGATCAGCCCCAGCATTTT. The chain links TRBV6-1 to TRBJ1-5, with 8 bases fitting TRBD1. CDR3 length: 15 residues. Germline loops: CDR1 MNHNS, CDR2 SASEGT. Trimming at V came to 5 bases and at J to 5 bases, leaving 8 bases not matched to a gene.

The V gene is TRBV28, the J gene TRBJ1-4; no clear D. This CDR3 has 14 residues. CDR1 is MDHEN, CDR2 SYDVKM, per germline. Trimming cost V 3 bases and J 6 bases, with 11 bases left between them. CDR3 coding DNA: TGTGCCAGCAGTTTTGCGGATATTCATGAAAAACTGTTTTTT. This translates into CASSFADIHEKLFF. Variable domain in full (rest from reference TRBV28 and TRBJ1-4): DVKVTQSSRYLVKRTGEKVFLECVQDMDHENMFWYRQDPGLGLRLIYFSYDVKMKEKGDIPEGYSVSREKKERFSLILESASTNQTSMYLCASSFADIHEKLFFGSGTQLSVL.

The rearrangement links TRBV20-1 to TRBJ2-5, with D unresolved. The CDR3 consists of 11 residues. Germline V lookup: CDR1 DFQATT, CDR2 SNEGSKA (reference sequence). V lost 1 base and J 5 bases, leaving 5 bases between the germline ends. CDR3 in DNA: TGCAGTGCTAGAGTCGGCGAGACCCAGTACTTC. This translates into CSARVGETQYF.

The chain carries TRBV5-4 and TRBJ1-1; TRBD1 is a possible D gene (5 bases). The CDR3 is 14 amino acids. Trimming stripped 2 bases from V and 7 bases from J, with 15 bases between. The germline V gene has CDR1 SGHNT and CDR2 YYREEE (reference sequence). DNA of the CDR3: TGTGCCAGCAGCTTTAGCGGCGGGGGGAGTGAAGCTTTCTTT. Residues: CASSFSGGGSEAFF. Supplemented by reference TRBV5-4 and TRBJ1-1, the full variable domain reads ETGVTQSPTHLIKTRGQQVTLRCSSQSGHNTVSWYQQALGQGPQFIFQYYREEENGRGNFPPRFSGLQFPNYSSELNVNALELDDSALYLCASSFSGGGSEAFFGQGTRLTVV.

The chain recombines TRBV28 with TRBJ1-5; D gene unclear. The CDR3 spans 12 residues. V lost 9 bases, J lost 3 bases, and 9 bases lay in between. Per germline, CDR1 MDHEN and CDR2 SYDVKM. CDR3 sequence (DNA): TGTGCCAGTACGGTTTCCAATCAGCCCCAGCATTTT. Translated, it gives CASTVSNQPQHF. The full variable domain, rest sourced from reference TRBV28 and TRBJ1-5, is DVKVTQSSRYLVKRTGEKVFLECVQDMDHENMFWYRQDPGLGLRLIYFSYDVKMKEKGDIPEGYSVSREKKERFSLILESASTNQTSMYLCASTVSNQPQHFGDGTRLSIL.

J is TRBJ2-1 and V is TRBV5-1, with 10 positions matching TRBD2. CDR3 length: 15 amino acids. Looked up from germline, CDR1 is SGHRS and CDR2 is YFSETQ. After removal of 1 base from V and 4 bases from J, the junction contained 2 bases not matched to a gene. The CDR3 DNA reads TGCGCCAGCAGCTTGACTAGCGGGGCTTACAATGAGCAGTTCTTC. Residues: CASSLTSGAYNEQFF.

The chain joins TRBV6-1 to TRBJ2-3; tentative D call: TRBD2 (5 bases). V was clipped by 3 bases and J by 4 bases, with 11 bases between them. The CDR3 is 14 amino acids. CDR1 is MNHNS, CDR2 SASEGT, per germline. CDR3 coding DNA: TGTGCCAGCAGTGACCGGGGATGGGCAGATACGCAGTATTTT. This encodes CASSDRGWADTQYF.

This rearrangement joins TRBV30 to TRBJ2-3; no definite D call. Trimming took off 0 bases at V and 0 bases at J, with 1 base between the two ends. CDR1 is GTSNPN and CDR2 is SVGIG in the germline V gene (reference sequence). The CDR3 sequence is 12 residues long. CDR3 sequence (DNA): TGTGCCTGGAGTGTGAGCACAGATACGCAGTATTTT. Amino acids: CAWSVSTDTQYF.

This rearrangement joins TRBV19 to TRBJ1-2; no clear D gene. The germline V gene encodes CDR1 LNHDA and CDR2 SQIVND (reference sequence). V was cut by 4 bases and J by 0 bases, with 15 bases left in between. The CDR3 runs to 16 residues. The CDR3 loop reads CASSTRTARANYGYTF. As DNA, the CDR3 is TGTGCCAGTAGTACAAGGACGGCAAGAGCTAACTATGGCTACACCTTC.

The V and J genes are TRBV11-2 and TRBJ2-1; 10 nucleotides match TRBD2. V gave up 2 bases and J gave up 7 bases; unmatched junction bases: 5. Germline V gene data show CDR1 as SGHAT and CDR2 as FQNNGV. The CDR3 extends over 15 amino acids. The CDR3 bases are TGTGCCAGCAGCTTACTCACTAGCGGGAAGAATGAGCAGTTCTTC. This encodes CASSLLTSGKNEQFF.

This clone was recorded once. The CDR3 protein is CASSAIGGGIIGEQYF. DNA for the CDR3: TGTGCCAGCAGTGCGATTGGGGGCGGAATAATAGGGGAGCAGTACTTC. The V call is TRBV2, the J call TRBJ2-7, with a weak D call TRBD1 (6 bases). Looked up from germline, CDR1 is SNHLY and CDR2 is FYNNEI. The ends were cut back, 4 bases at V and 7 bases at J, with 23 bases in the middle. CDR3 length: 16 residues.

The sample holds a few counts of this clone. V and J are TRBV30 and TRBJ2-5; 7 nucleotides agree with TRBD2. The V gene end was trimmed by 5 bases and the J gene end by 3 bases; junction bases not matched to a gene: 6. Germline CDR1 GTSNPN, CDR2 SVGIG (reference sequence). CDR3 size: 13 residues. The CDR3 coding sequence is TGTGCCTGGGGTCTGGGGGGGGAAGAGACCCAGTACTTC. This encodes CAWGLGGEETQYF. The variable domain in full, with the rest retrieved from reference TRBV30 and TRBJ2-5, is SQTIHQWPATLVQPVGSPLSLECTVEGTSNPNLYWYRQAAGRGLQLLFYSVGIGQISSEVPQNLSASRPQDRQFILSSKKLLLSDSGFYLCAWGLGGEETQYFGPGTRLLVL.

The CDR3 region is CAISESGLDRVYRGYTF. CDR3 bases: TGTGCCATCAGTGAGTCGGGTCTGGACAGGGTCTATCGTGGCTACACCTTC. J is TRBJ1-2 and V is TRBV10-3, with 8 bases identical to TRBD1. The CDR3 is 17 residues long. CDR1 is ENHRY, CDR2 SYGVKD, per germline. After removal of 0 bases from V and 7 bases from J, the junction contained 13 bases not matched to a gene.

The chain is built from TRBV28 and TRBJ2-5; D gene uncertain. The germline V and J ends were trimmed by 1 base and 5 bases, with 2 bases remaining between them. From germline, CDR1 is MDHEN and CDR2 SYDVKM. The CDR3 extends over 11 amino acids. The CDR3 reads CASSLYETQYF. The DNA of the CDR3 is TGTGCCAGCAGTTTATACGAGACCCAGTACTTC.

The gene calls are TRBV5-6 and TRBJ2-5, with D uncertain. Germline V CDR1 and CDR2: SGHDT, YYEEEE. The CDR3 loop spans 13 amino acids. V was clipped by 0 bases and J by 2 bases, with 5 bases between them. In DNA form, the CDR3 reads TGTGCCAGCAGCTTGGTGGGACAAGAGACCCAGTACTTC. Its protein is CASSLVGQETQYF.

The rearrangement uses TRBV10-3 and TRBJ1-5; a weak D match, TRBD1 (6 bases). Germline assignment: CDR1 ENHRY and CDR2 SYGVKD. This CDR3 is built from 12 residues. The germline V and J ends were trimmed by 4 bases and 6 bases, with 7 bases remaining between them. CDR3 residues: CAISGGAQPQHF. The CDR3 nucleotides are TGTGCCATCAGTGGGGGGGCTCAGCCCCAGCATTTT.

This rearrangement joins TRBV28 to TRBJ2-7, with D perhaps TRBD1 or TRBD2 (5 bases each). V lost 11 bases and J 5 bases, leaving 22 bases between the germline ends. CDR3 length: 14 residues. Germline lookup yields CDR1 MDHEN and CDR2 SYDVKM. The CDR3 loop reads CASTRGTTKNEQYF. The CDR3 DNA sequence: TGTGCCTCGACGAGAGGGACCACGAAGAACGAGCAGTACTTC.

The rearrangement joins TRBV30 to TRBJ2-5, with a tentative D call TRBD2 (5 bases). V was pared by 4 bases and J by 2 bases, with 11 bases between. Germline V gene lookup returns CDR1 GTSNPN and CDR2 SVGIG (reference sequence). There are 13 residues in the CDR3. CDR3 nucleotides: TGTGCCTGGACCGGACTGACTCAAGAGACCCAGTACTTC. This translates into CAWTGLTQETQYF.